This T cell receptor (beta chain) was profiled in a study of neurological immune-mediated disorders. Study-wide findings and caveats: The greatest TCR clonal expansion appeared in HTLV-1-associated myelopathy and the smallest, falling below healthy controls, in multiple sclerosis. Sharing of CDR3 amino acid sequences among expanded clones across subjects was absent, suggesting private repertoires in all groups.

The CDR3 totals 14 residues. Trimming stripped 7 bases from V and 3 bases from J, with 16 bases between. Germline V gene data show CDR1 as MDHEN and CDR2 as SYDVKM. Sequencing runs each generated in excess of 180 million TCR-beta sequences derived from 15-18 subjects. A single record per CDR3 protein comes from TCRdb applying MiXCR to the 5' RACE reads. The sample consists of about 66,000 distinct CDR3 sequences, about 4% of them appearing once. 2 million PBMCs stored at -80 C were the source of the unsorted libraries. A remark on this clonotype: Its antigen remains unknown.

This chain connects TRBV28 to TRBJ2-7; the D gene could be TRBD1 or TRBD2 (5 bases each). The source is a man aged 25 to 40 with multiple sclerosis. The sequenced sample was PBMCs. The CDR3 bases are TGTGCCAGCACCAAGAGGGGTCGTGTCTACGAGCAGTACTTC. The encoded protein is CASTKRGRVYEQYF.